Listed below are T cell receptor beta chains from one sample, sequenced in a study of T cells after posttransplantation cyclophosphamide. Clones were read by immunoSEQ multiplex PCR, and TCRdb kept only the in-frame ones, dropping some. Of about 16,000 clones listed, about 93% are singletons. The sequenced sample was naive CD4+ T cells sorted from blood. These receptor sequences come from a woman aged 50 to 60 in good health and a related stem cell transplant donor. Each CDR3 is given with its conserved first and last residue. The D gene is left open where the match is weak. Size values are once, few and many counts, or a class for expanded clones, and some rows have none.

V gene: TRBV19
clone size: .
D gene: TRBD1
J gene: TRBJ1-2
CDR3 protein: CASLDRGPIGYGYTF
CDR3 DNA: TGTGCCAGTCTGGACAGGGGGCCAATAGGCTATGGCTACACCTTC

V gene: TRBV18
clone size: .
D gene: TRBD1
J gene: TRBJ2-7
CDR3 protein: CASSPPGTGGSVREQYF
CDR3 DNA: TGTGCCAGCTCACCCCCCGGGACAGGGGGCAGCGTTAGAGAGCAGTACTTC

V gene: TRBV4-1
clone size: .
D gene: .
J gene: TRBJ1-5
CDR3 protein: CASSLSGGDYQPQHF
CDR3 DNA: TGCGCCAGCAGCCTCAGCGGCGGGGACTATCAGCCCCAGCATTTT

V gene: TRBV15
clone size: .
D gene: .
J gene: TRBJ2-7
CDR3 protein: CATSRDSTGGGEQYF
CDR3 DNA: TGTGCCACCAGCAGAGATTCAACAGGGGGAGGGGAGCAGTACTTC

V gene: TRBV9
clone size: .
D gene: TRBD1
J gene: TRBJ1-2
CDR3 protein: CASSPDRGYGYTF
CDR3 DNA: TGTGCCAGCAGCCCCGACAGGGGCTATGGCTACACCTTC

V gene: TRBV5-8
clone size: .
D gene: .
J gene: TRBJ2-7
CDR3 protein: CASSLTFGTSSNYEQYF
CDR3 DNA: TGTGCCAGCAGCTTGACGTTCGGGACTTCCTCCAACTACGAGCAGTACTTC

V gene: TRBV10-3
clone size: .
D gene: TRBD2
J gene: TRBJ2-7
CDR3 protein: CAISESSGTARGEQYF
CDR3 DNA: TGTGCCATCAGTGAGTCCAGCGGGACGGCCCGGGGAGAGCAGTACTTC

V gene: TRBV25-1
clone size: .
D gene: .
J gene: TRBJ2-3
CDR3 protein: CASSTPRQGYRTDTQYF
CDR3 DNA: TGTGCCAGCAGTACCCCCCGGCAGGGGTACCGCACAGATACGCAGTATTTT

V gene: TRBV6-1
clone size: .
D gene: .
J gene: TRBJ1-2
CDR3 protein: CASSEARRGYTF
CDR3 DNA: TGTGCCAGCAGTGAAGCTAGGAGGGGCTACACCTTC

V gene: TRBV4-3
clone size: .
D gene: TRBD1
J gene: TRBJ1-1
CDR3 protein: CASSHNRGDRVATEAFF
CDR3 DNA: TGCGCCAGCAGCCATAACAGAGGAGACAGGGTCGCCACTGAAGCTTTCTTT

V gene: TRBV6-5
clone size: few
D gene: .
J gene: TRBJ1-3
CDR3 protein: CASSYAGASGNTIYF
CDR3 DNA: TGTGCCAGCAGTTACGCGGGGGCTTCAGGAAACACCATATATTTT

V gene: TRBV10-3
clone size: .
D gene: TRBD1
J gene: TRBJ1-2
CDR3 protein: CAISSDRAINGYTF
CDR3 DNA: TGTGCCATCAGTTCCGACAGGGCCATAAATGGCTACACCTTC

V gene: TRBV27
clone size: .
D gene: TRBD1
J gene: TRBJ1-5
CDR3 protein: CASSPPPRDRDWSGQPQHF
CDR3 DNA: TGTGCCAGCAGTCCACCACCGAGGGACAGGGATTGGTCTGGACAGCCCCAGCATTTT

V gene: TRBV29-1
clone size: .
D gene: TRBD1
J gene: TRBJ1-4
CDR3 protein: CSVTGQGLGEKLFF
CDR3 DNA: TGCAGCGTGACCGGACAGGGGCTGGGGGAAAAACTGTTTTTT

V gene: TRBV18
clone size: .
D gene: TRBD2
J gene: TRBJ2-7
CDR3 protein: CASSPGLAGMGEQYF
CDR3 DNA: TGTGCCAGCTCACCAGGACTAGCGGGAATGGGCGAGCAGTACTTC

V gene: TRBV18
clone size: .
D gene: .
J gene: TRBJ2-1
CDR3 protein: CASSPPRTAGNEQFF
CDR3 DNA: TGTGCCAGCTCACCACCTCGGACAGCCGGGAATGAGCAGTTCTTC

V gene: TRBV5-8
clone size: .
D gene: .
J gene: TRBJ1-2
CDR3 protein: CASSPLIGGYTF
CDR3 DNA: TGTGCCAGCAGCCCTCTTATCGGGGGCTACACCTTC

V gene: TRBV7-3
clone size: few
D gene: TRBD2
J gene: TRBJ2-7
CDR3 protein: CASSALAGGTVEQYF
CDR3 DNA: TGTGCCAGCAGCGCACTAGCGGGAGGTACCGTCGAGCAGTACTTC

V gene: TRBV6-1
clone size: .
D gene: TRBD1
J gene: TRBJ1-2
CDR3 protein: CASSGDTGGFGYTF
CDR3 DNA: TGTGCCAGCAGTGGGGATACAGGGGGCTTTGGCTACACCTTC

V gene: TRBV28
clone size: .
D gene: .
J gene: TRBJ1-5
CDR3 protein: CASSFPSSNQPQHF
CDR3 DNA: TGTGCCAGCAGTTTCCCAAGCTCCAATCAGCCCCAGCATTTT

V gene: TRBV19
clone size: .
D gene: .
J gene: TRBJ1-1
CDR3 protein: CASSIRGMNTEAFF
CDR3 DNA: TGTGCCAGTAGTATTAGGGGCATGAACACTGAAGCTTTCTTT

V gene: TRBV10-3
clone size: .
D gene: .
J gene: TRBJ2-1
CDR3 protein: CAIRTSGSSYNEQFF
CDR3 DNA: TGTGCCATCAGGACAAGCGGAAGCTCCTACAATGAGCAGTTCTTC

V gene: TRBV5-1
clone size: once
D gene: TRBD1
J gene: TRBJ1-1
CDR3 protein: CASSFTGVTEAFF
CDR3 DNA: TGCGCCAGCAGCTTTACAGGGGTCACTGAAGCTTTCTTT

V gene: TRBV7-8
clone size: .
D gene: .
J gene: TRBJ1-5
CDR3 protein: CASSKTGNYQPQHF
CDR3 DNA: TGTGCCAGCAGCAAGACGGGTAACTATCAGCCCCAGCATTTT

V gene: TRBV5-1
clone size: .
D gene: TRBD2
J gene: TRBJ2-2
CDR3 protein: CASSLQVAGDTGELFF
CDR3 DNA: TGCGCCAGCAGCTTGCAGGTAGCGGGAGACACCGGGGAGCTGTTTTTT

V gene: TRBV7-3
clone size: .
D gene: TRBD2
J gene: TRBJ2-1
CDR3 protein: CASSPTSGRYNEQFF
CDR3 DNA: TGTGCCAGCAGCCCAACTAGCGGGAGATACAATGAGCAGTTCTTC

V gene: TRBV14
clone size: .
D gene: .
J gene: TRBJ1-5
CDR3 protein: CASSQAGLGNQPQHF
CDR3 DNA: TGTGCCAGCAGCCAAGCAGGTTTAGGCAATCAGCCCCAGCATTTT

V gene: TRBV7-3
clone size: .
D gene: TRBD1
J gene: TRBJ2-5
CDR3 protein: CASSQDRVQETQYF
CDR3 DNA: TGTGCCAGCAGCCAAGACAGGGTACAAGAGACCCAGTACTTC

V gene: TRBV20-1
clone size: .
D gene: .
J gene: TRBJ2-5
CDR3 protein: CSAHRDVTQYF
CDR3 DNA: TGCAGTGCCCACAGGGATGTGACCCAGTACTTC